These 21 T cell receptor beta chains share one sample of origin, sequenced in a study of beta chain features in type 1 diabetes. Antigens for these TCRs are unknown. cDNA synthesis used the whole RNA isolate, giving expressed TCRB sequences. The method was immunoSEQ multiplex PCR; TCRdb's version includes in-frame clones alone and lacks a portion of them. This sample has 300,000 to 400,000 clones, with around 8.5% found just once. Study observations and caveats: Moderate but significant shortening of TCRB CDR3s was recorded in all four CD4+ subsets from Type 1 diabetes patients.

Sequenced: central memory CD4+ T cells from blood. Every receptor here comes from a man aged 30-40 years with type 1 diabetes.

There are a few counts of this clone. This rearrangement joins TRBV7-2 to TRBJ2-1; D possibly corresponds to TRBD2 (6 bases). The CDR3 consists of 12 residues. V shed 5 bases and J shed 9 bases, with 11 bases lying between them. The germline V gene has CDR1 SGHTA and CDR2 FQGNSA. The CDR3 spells CASSRLGGEQFF. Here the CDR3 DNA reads TGTGCCAGCAGCCGACTAGGCGGTGAGCAGTTCTTC.

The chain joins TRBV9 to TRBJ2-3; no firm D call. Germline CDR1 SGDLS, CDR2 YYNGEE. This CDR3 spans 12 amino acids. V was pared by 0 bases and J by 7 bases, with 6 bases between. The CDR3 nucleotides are TGTGCCAGCAGCGTAGGAAGAAATACGCAGTATTTT. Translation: CASSVGRNTQYF.

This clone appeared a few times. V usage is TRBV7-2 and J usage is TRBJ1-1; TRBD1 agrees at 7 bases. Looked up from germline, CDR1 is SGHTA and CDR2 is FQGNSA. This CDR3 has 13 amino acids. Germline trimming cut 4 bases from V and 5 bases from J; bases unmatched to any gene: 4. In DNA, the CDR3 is TGTGCCAGCAGCTCAACAGGGGTAACTGAAGCTTTCTTT. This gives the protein CASSSTGVTEAFF.

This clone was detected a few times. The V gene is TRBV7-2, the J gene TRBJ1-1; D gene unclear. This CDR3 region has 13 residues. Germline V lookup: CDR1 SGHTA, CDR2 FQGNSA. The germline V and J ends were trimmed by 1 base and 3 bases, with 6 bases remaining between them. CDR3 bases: TGTGCCAGCAGCTTAGGCGGACACACTGAAGCTTTCTTT. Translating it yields CASSLGGHTEAFF. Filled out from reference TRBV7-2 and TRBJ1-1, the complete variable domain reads GAGVSQSPSNKVTEKGKDVELRCDPISGHTALYWYRQSLGQGLEFLIYFQGNSAPDKSGLPSDRFSAERTGGSVSTLTIQRTQQEDSAVYLCASSLGGHTEAFFGQGTRLTVV.

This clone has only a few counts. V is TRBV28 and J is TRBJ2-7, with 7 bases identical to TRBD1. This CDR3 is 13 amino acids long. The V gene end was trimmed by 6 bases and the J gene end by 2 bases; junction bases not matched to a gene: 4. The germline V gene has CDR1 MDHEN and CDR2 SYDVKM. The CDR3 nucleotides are TGTGCCAGCAGACTGGGACAGCCCTACGAGCAGTACTTC. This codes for CASRLGQPYEQYF.

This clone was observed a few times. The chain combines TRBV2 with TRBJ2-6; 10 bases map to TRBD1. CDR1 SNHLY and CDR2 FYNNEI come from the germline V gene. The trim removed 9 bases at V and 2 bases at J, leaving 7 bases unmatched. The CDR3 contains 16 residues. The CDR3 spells CASRGQGFAGANVLTF. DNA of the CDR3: TGTGCCAGTAGGGGACAGGGGTTTGCTGGGGCCAACGTCCTGACTTTC.

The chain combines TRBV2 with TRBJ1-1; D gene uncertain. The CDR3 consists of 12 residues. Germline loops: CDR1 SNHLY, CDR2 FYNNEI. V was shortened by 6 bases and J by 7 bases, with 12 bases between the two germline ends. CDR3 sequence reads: CASSESGNEAFF. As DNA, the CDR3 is TGTGCCAGCAGCGAGTCCGGGAATGAAGCTTTCTTT.

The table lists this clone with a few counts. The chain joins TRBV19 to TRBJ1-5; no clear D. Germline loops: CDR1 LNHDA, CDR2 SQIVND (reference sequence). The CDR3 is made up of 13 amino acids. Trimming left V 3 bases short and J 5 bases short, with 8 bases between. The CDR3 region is CASSIWSDQPQHF. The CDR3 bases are TGTGCCAGTAGTATCTGGTCGGATCAGCCCCAGCATTTT.

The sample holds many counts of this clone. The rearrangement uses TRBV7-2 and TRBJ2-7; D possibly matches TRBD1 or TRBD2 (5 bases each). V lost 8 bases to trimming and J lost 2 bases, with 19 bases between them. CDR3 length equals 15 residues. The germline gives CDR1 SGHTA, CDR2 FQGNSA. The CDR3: CASRTLVTAAYEQYF. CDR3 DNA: TGTGCCAGCCGGACACTAGTAACGGCCGCCTACGAGCAGTACTTC.

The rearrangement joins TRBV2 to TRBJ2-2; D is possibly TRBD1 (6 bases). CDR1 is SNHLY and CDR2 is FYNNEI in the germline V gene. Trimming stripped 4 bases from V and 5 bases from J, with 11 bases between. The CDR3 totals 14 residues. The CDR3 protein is CASSGVRGTGELFF. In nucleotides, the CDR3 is TGTGCCAGCAGTGGGGTCAGGGGAACCGGGGAGCTGTTTTTT.

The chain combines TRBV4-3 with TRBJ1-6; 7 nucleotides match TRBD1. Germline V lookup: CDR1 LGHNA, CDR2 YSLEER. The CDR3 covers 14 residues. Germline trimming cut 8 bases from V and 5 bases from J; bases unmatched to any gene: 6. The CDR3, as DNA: TGCGCCAGCTCCCCAACAGGGGATAATTCACCCCTCCACTTT. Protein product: CASSPTGDNSPLHF.

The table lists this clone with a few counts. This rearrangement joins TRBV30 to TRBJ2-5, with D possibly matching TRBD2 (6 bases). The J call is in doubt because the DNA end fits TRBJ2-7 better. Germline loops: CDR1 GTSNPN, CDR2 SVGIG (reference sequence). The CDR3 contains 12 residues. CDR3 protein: CAWSAGAYEQYF. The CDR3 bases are TGTGCCTGGAGTGCGGGGGCCTACGAGCAGTACTTC.

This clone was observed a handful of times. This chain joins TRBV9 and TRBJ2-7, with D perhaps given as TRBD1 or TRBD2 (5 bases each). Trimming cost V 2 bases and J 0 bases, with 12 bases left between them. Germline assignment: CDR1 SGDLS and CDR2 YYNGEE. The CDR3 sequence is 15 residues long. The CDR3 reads CASSVHGDHSYEQYF. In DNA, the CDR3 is TGTGCCAGCAGCGTGCATGGGGACCACTCCTACGAGCAGTACTTC.

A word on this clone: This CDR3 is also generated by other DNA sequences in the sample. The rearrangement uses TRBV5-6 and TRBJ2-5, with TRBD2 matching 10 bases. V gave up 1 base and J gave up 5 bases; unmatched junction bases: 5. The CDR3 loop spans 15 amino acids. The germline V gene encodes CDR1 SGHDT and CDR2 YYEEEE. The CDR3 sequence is CASSLRLAGAETQYF. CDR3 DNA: TGTGCCAGCAGCTTGCGCCTAGCGGGGGCGGAGACCCAGTACTTC.

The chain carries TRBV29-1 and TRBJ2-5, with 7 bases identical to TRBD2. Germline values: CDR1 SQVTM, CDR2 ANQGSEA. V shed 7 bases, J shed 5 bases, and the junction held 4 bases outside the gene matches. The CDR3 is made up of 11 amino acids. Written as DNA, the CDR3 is TGCAGCGCCGTGGGGGGGGAGACCCAGTACTTC. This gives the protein CSAVGGETQYF.

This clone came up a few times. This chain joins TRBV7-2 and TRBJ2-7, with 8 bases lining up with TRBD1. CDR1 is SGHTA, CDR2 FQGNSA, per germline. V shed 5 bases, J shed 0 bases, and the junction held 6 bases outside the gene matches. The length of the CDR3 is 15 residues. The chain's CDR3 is CASSRGTGSSYEQYF. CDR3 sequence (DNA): TGTGCCAGCAGCCGCGGGACAGGAAGCTCCTACGAGCAGTACTTC.

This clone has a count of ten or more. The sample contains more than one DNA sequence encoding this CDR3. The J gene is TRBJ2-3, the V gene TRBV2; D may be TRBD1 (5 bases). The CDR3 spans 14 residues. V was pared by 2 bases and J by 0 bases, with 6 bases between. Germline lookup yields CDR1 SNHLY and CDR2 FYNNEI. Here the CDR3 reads CASSEQGSTDTQYF. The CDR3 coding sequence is TGTGCCAGCAGTGAACAGGGAAGCACAGATACGCAGTATTTT.

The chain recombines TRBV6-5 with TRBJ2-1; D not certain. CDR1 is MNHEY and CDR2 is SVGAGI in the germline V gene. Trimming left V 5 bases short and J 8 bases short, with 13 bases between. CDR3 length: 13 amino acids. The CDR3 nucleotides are TGTGCCAGCAGTATCCAACAGAGACATGAGCAGTTCTTC. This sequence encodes CASSIQQRHEQFF.

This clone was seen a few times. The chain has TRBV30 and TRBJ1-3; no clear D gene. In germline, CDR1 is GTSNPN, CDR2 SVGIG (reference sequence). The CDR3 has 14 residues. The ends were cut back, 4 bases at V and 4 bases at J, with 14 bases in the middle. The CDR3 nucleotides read TGTGCCTGGATGATGGCCCCCTGGGGAAACACCATATATTTT. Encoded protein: CAWMMAPWGNTIYF.

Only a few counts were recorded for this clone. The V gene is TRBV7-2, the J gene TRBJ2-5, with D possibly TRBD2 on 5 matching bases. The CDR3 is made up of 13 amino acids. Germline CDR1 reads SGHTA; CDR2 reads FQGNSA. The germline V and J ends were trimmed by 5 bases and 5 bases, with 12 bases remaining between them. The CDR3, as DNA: TGTGCCAGCAGCCCCCGGGGTGGGGAGACCCAGTACTTC. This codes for CASSPRGGETQYF.

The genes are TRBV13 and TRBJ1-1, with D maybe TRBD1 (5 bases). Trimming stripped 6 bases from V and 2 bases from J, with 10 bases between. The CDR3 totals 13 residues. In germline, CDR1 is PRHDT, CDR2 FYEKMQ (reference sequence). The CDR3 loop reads CASSNRPNTEAFF. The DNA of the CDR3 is TGTGCCAGCAGTAACAGGCCAAACACTGAAGCTTTCTTT. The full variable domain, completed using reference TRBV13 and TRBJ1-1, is AAGVIQSPRHLIKEKRETATLKCYPIPRHDTVYWYQQGPGQDPQFLISFYEKMQSDKGSIPDRFSAQQFSDYHSELNMSSLELGDSALYFCASSNRPNTEAFFGQGTRLTVV.